The 30 T cell receptor beta chains presented below share a single source sample, sequenced in a study of blood T cell repertoires in COVID-19. Assay used: immunoSEQ multiplex PCR; TCRdb lists only in-frame clones, some missing. Of more than 200,000 clones in the sample, around 83% were seen once. Sequences were obtained from peripheral blood. All receptors come from a man aged 40-49 years with active or convalescent COVID-19.

This chain connects TRBV3-1 (or the pseudogene TRBV3-2) to TRBJ1-5; 8 nucleotides match TRBD1. V shed 4 bases and J 9 bases; nucleotides not matched to a gene: 5. The V gene's germline CDR1 is LGHDT and CDR2 YNNKEL (reference sequence). This CDR3 comprises 13 residues. For the CDR3, the DNA is TGTGCCAGCAGCCGGGACAGGAGAGGGCCCCAGCATTTT. It specifies CASSRDRRGPQHF.

The chain links TRBV10-3 to TRBJ1-2; TRBD1 aligns across 10 bases. Germline loops: CDR1 ENHRY, CDR2 SYGVKD. V dropped 9 bases and J dropped 5; count of bases not matched to a gene: 6. The CDR3 runs to 13 residues. The DNA for the CDR3 is TGTGCCATGGAACCGGGACAGGGGTATGGCTACACCTTC. The encoded protein is CAMEPGQGYGYTF.

In the case of this clone: Other DNA sequences in the same sample also yield this CDR3. The chain carries TRBV30 and TRBJ1-5, with D possibly being TRBD1 (6 bases). V lost 2 bases, J lost 2 bases, and 10 bases lay in between. The CDR3 consists of 14 residues. Germline loops: CDR1 GTSNPN, CDR2 SVGIG (reference sequence). This CDR3 is CAWSPGHGNQPQHF. The CDR3 DNA is TGTGCCTGGAGTCCGGGACACGGCAATCAGCCCCAGCATTTT.

The chain has TRBV19 and TRBJ1-6, with 7 bases matching TRBD1. J was trimmed by 5 bases and V by 8 bases; bases with no gene match: 9. The CDR3 covers 15 residues. Germline CDR1 reads LNHDA; CDR2 reads SQIVND (reference sequence). CDR3 sequence reads: CASEGGGTDNSPLHF. CDR3 DNA: TGTGCCAGTGAGGGAGGAGGGACAGATAATTCACCCCTCCACTTT.

The V call is TRBV7-2, the J call TRBJ1-4; D uncertain. Germline CDR1 is SGHTA and CDR2 is FQGNSA. The CDR3 runs to 15 residues. Trimming left V 0 bases short and J 4 bases short, with 9 bases between. CDR3 DNA sequence: TGTGCCAGCAGCTTAGCTTCGGGGTTTAATGAAAAACTGTTTTTT. Protein sequence: CASSLASGFNEKLFF.

This chain links TRBV12-3 or TRBV12-4 with TRBJ1-2, with TRBD1 matching over 7 bases. This CDR3 is built from 13 residues. The V and J ends lost 7 bases and 4 bases, in that order; junction bases with no gene match: 6. As DNA, the CDR3 is TGTGCCAGCAAACAGGGGATTGTCTATGGCTACACCTTC. This gives the protein CASKQGIVYGYTF.

This chain connects TRBV28 to TRBJ2-7, with TRBD1 matching over 9 bases. Germline values: CDR1 MDHEN, CDR2 SYDVKM. The CDR3 length is 14 residues. J gave up 5 bases and V 5 bases, and 7 bases lay outside the gene matches. The chain's CDR3 is CASSPGTGYHEQYF. As DNA, the CDR3 is TGTGCCAGCAGTCCAGGGACAGGGTACCACGAGCAGTACTTC.

The rearrangement uses TRBV27 and TRBJ2-7, with D possibly being TRBD2 (6 bases). This CDR3 has 16 residues. Trimming took 6 bases from V and 0 from J, leaving 18 bases between them. Germline V gene sequence: CDR1 MNHEY, CDR2 SMNVEV (reference sequence). CDR3 sequence reads: CASSPHSRDYSYEQYF. CDR3 coding DNA: TGTGCCAGCAGCCCCCATTCGCGGGATTACTCCTACGAGCAGTACTTC.

V usage is TRBV2 and J usage is TRBJ2-5; 9 positions match TRBD1. The ends lost 0 bases at V and 4 bases at J; junction bases unmatched: 6. Germline V CDR1 and CDR2: SNHLY, FYNNEI. The CDR3 runs to 16 residues. The CDR3 DNA reads as TGTGCCAGCAGTGAAGCGGGGGACAGGGAGGCAGAGACCCAGTACTTC. Translated: CASSEAGDREAETQYF.

The chain joins TRBV27 to TRBJ2-5; 7 bases fit TRBD2. Germline-derived CDR1 and CDR2 are MNHEY and SMNVEV (reference sequence). With V trimmed by 2 bases and J by 3 bases, 6 bases remained unmatched. This CDR3 contains 15 residues. CDR3 coding DNA: TGTGCCAGCAGTTTAGGCGGGAGAGTGGAAGAGACCCAGTACTTC. This translates into CASSLGGRVEETQYF.

V usage is TRBV6-5 and J usage is TRBJ2-3; the D is unclear. CDR3 length equals 13 residues. Trimming cost V 3 bases and J 2 bases, with 6 bases left between them. The germline CDR1 and CDR2 sequences are MNHEY and SVGAGI. Written as DNA, the CDR3 is TGTGCCAGCAGTTATAGTGCCACAGATACGCAGTATTTT. Protein: CASSYSATDTQYF.

This clone was observed a single time. The V gene is TRBV5-4, the J gene TRBJ2-1; 14 bases fit TRBD2. CDR1 is SGHNT, CDR2 YYREEE, per germline (reference sequence). J lost 10 bases, V lost 4 bases, and 7 bases had no gene match. There are 15 residues in the CDR3. The CDR3 loop reads CASSATSGGAWEQFF. The CDR3 coding sequence is TGTGCCAGCAGCGCGACTAGCGGGGGGGCATGGGAGCAGTTCTTC.

This clone has only one observation. The V and J genes are TRBV10-2 and TRBJ2-2; D may be TRBD1 (5 bases). This CDR3 is 18 amino acids long. Deletions cut 0 bases from V and 6 bases from J, with 20 bases between. The germline V gene encodes CDR1 WSHSY and CDR2 SAAADI. CDR3 sequence (DNA): TGCGCCAGCAGTGAGTCGATAGGCAGGGCTACCTACGCCGGGGAGCTGTTTTTT. Translated, it gives CASSESIGRATYAGELFF.

This sequence joins TRBV11-3 and TRBJ1-1, with a possible D match to TRBD1 (6 bases). Trimming stripped 0 bases from V and 0 bases from J, with 11 bases between. Germline CDR1 is SGHNT and CDR2 is YENEEA. The CDR3 runs 16 residues. The CDR3 DNA sequence: TGTGCCAGCAGCTTAGATCGGACAGCCGTGAACACTGAAGCTTTCTTT. Translated: CASSLDRTAVNTEAFF.

This sequence joins TRBV12-3 or TRBV12-4 and TRBJ1-1; TRBD1 agrees at 7 bases. The V segment lost 8 bases and the J segment 7 bases; nucleotides outside the gene matches: 10. The CDR3 is made up of 13 amino acids. In nucleotides, the CDR3 is TGTGCCAGCTCCAATATAGGGACAGATGAAGCTTTCTTT. It encodes CASSNIGTDEAFF.

This chain joins TRBV28 and TRBJ1-5; D perhaps matches TRBD1 (5 bases). CDR1 is MDHEN, CDR2 SYDVKM, per germline. The CDR3 extends over 12 amino acids. The ends were cut back, 5 bases at V and 9 bases at J, with 11 bases in the middle. The CDR3 region is CASSRGGGPQHF. The CDR3 DNA follows: TGTGCCAGCAGTCGTGGGGGGGGGCCCCAGCATTTT. The full variable domain, its missing parts supplied by reference TRBV28 and TRBJ1-5, is DVKVTQSSRYLVKRTGEKVFLECVQDMDHENMFWYRQDPGLGLRLIYFSYDVKMKEKGDIPEGYSVSREKKERFSLILESASTNQTSMYLCASSRGGGPQHFGDGTRLSIL.

The chain carries TRBV7-9 and TRBJ1-2; no clear D. The germline V gene encodes CDR1 SEHNR and CDR2 FQNEAQ (reference sequence). V lost 5 bases to trimming and J lost 3 bases, with 7 bases between them. The CDR3 runs to 12 residues. In nucleotides, the CDR3 is TGTGCCAGCAGCCGGGAAGACTATGGCTACACCTTC. Translated: CASSREDYGYTF.

The V gene is TRBV5-1, the J gene TRBJ1-1; D is undetermined. V lost 4 bases and J 1 base, leaving 11 bases between the germline ends. Germline CDR1 reads SGHRS; CDR2 reads YFSETQ. This CDR3 is 14 amino acids long. CDR3 residues: CASSQRVGNTEAFF. The CDR3 coding sequence is TGCGCCAGCAGCCAACGGGTCGGGAACACTGAAGCTTTCTTT.

This rearrangement joins TRBV30 to TRBJ1-2; 8 nucleotides agree with TRBD1. The CDR3 is made up of 13 amino acids. The germline CDR1 and CDR2 sequences are GTSNPN and SVGIG (reference sequence). J lost 8 bases, V lost 6 bases, and 11 bases had no gene match. The CDR3 DNA follows: TGTGCCTGTAACAGGGGGGACCTATTCGGCTACACCTTC. The encoded protein is CACNRGDLFGYTF.

Written as DNA, the CDR3 is TGTGCCTGCCAAAAGTCCGGGACAGGGGTTTCACCCCTCCACTTT. It is translated as CACQKSGTGVSPLHF. This rearrangement joins TRBV30 to TRBJ1-6, with 10 positions matching TRBD1. V lost 6 bases, J lost 9 bases, and 11 bases stayed unmatched. The CDR3 covers 15 residues. Germline V CDR1 and CDR2: GTSNPN, SVGIG (reference sequence).

The chain uses TRBV28 and TRBJ1-2; tentative D call: TRBD1 (5 bases). The length of the CDR3 is 13 residues. CDR1 MDHEN and CDR2 SYDVKM come from the germline V gene. V was cut by 5 bases and J by 5 bases, with 12 bases left in between. The CDR3 DNA reads TGTGCCAGCAGTCCGACAGCGCCTTATGGCTACACCTTC. Protein product: CASSPTAPYGYTF.

The chain has TRBV7-9 and TRBJ1-1; 8 nucleotides match TRBD1. Germline values: CDR1 SEHNR, CDR2 FQNEAQ (reference sequence). This CDR3 is 16 amino acids long. The junction had 8 bases not matched to a gene; V was cut back by 1 base and J by 4 bases. The CDR3 DNA is TGTGCCAGCAGCTTAGAGTGGAGACAGGGGACCACTGAAGCTTTCTTT. As protein: CASSLEWRQGTTEAFF.

The V gene is TRBV2, the J gene TRBJ1-2, with D tentatively TRBD1 (5 bases). The V and J ends lost 3 bases and 7 bases respectively, with 12 bases between them. The CDR3 is 13 amino acids. Germline V gives CDR1 SNHLY, CDR2 FYNNEI. CDR3 nucleotides: TGTGCCAGCAGTGAGCAGGGAAGGAGTGGCTACACCTTC. It yields the protein CASSEQGRSGYTF.

The CDR3 here is CASSQYALGSGRFYNEQFF. Here the CDR3 DNA reads TGTGCCAGCAGCCAATATGCCCTTGGTAGCGGGAGGTTCTACAATGAGCAGTTCTTC. The chain recombines TRBV11-3 with TRBJ2-1; 10 bases fit TRBD2. This CDR3 has 19 residues. J lost 3 bases, V lost 5 bases, and 16 bases had no gene match. Looked up from germline, CDR1 is SGHNT and CDR2 is YENEEA.

The V call is TRBV4-3, the J call TRBJ2-3; 7 bases line up with TRBD1. Germline lookup yields CDR1 LGHNA and CDR2 YSLEER. The V and J ends lost 3 bases and 4 bases, in that order; junction bases with no gene match: 7. The CDR3 is 15 amino acids. CDR3 amino acids: CASSHRGQGADTQYF. CDR3 bases: TGCGCCAGCAGCCATCGGGGCCAGGGGGCAGATACGCAGTATTTT.

CDR3 nucleotide sequence: TGCGCCAGCAGCTTGGACAGTGGGACAGGGGAGAGGGTAGCTTTCTTT. This codes for CASSLDSGTGERVAFF. This chain connects TRBV5-1 to TRBJ1-1; TRBD1 matches 10 bases. V lost 0 bases and J lost 10; bases outside the gene matches: 12. CDR1 is SGHRS and CDR2 is YFSETQ in the germline V gene. There are 16 residues in the CDR3.

This clone has just one count. This rearrangement joins TRBV21-1 to TRBJ2-7; the D segment call TRBD1 is taken from the table without a DNA check. TRBV21-1 corresponds to a pseudogene. This CDR3 has 15 amino acids. As DNA, the CDR3 is TGTGCCAGCAGCAATATAAGACAGGGGTCCCACGAGCAGTACTTC. Residues: CASSNIRQGSHEQYF.

V usage is TRBV12-5 and J usage is TRBJ2-2, with D unclear. V gave up 8 bases and J gave up 0 bases, with 10 bases separating them. This CDR3 has 14 residues. Germline V gives CDR1 LGHNT, CDR2 FRNRAP. The CDR3 nucleotides read TGTGCTAGTCAGGTAAACGCGAACACCGGGGAGCTGTTTTTT. Protein product: CASQVNANTGELFF.

This chain connects TRBV27 to TRBJ1-2; 9 bases fit TRBD1. From germline, CDR1 is MNHEY and CDR2 SMNVEV (reference sequence). This CDR3 comprises 15 residues. Trimming at V came to 0 bases and at J to 4 bases, leaving 3 bases not matched to a gene. DNA for the CDR3: TGTGCCAGCAGTTTATCGGGGACAGGGAGCTATGGCTACACCTTC. Protein sequence: CASSLSGTGSYGYTF.

This clone was picked up a small number of times. The sample has other DNA sequences that encode this CDR3 too. This chain links TRBV4-1 with TRBJ1-5; a weak D match, TRBD1 (6 bases). Trimming cost V 1 base and J 5 bases, with 21 bases left between them. Germline assignment: CDR1 MGHRA and CDR2 YSYEKL. The CDR3 is 18 amino acids. The CDR3 sequence: CASSQVGRRGGGYQPQHF. For the CDR3, the DNA is TGCGCCAGCAGCCAAGTGGGAAGGAGGGGGGGAGGGTATCAGCCCCAGCATTTT.